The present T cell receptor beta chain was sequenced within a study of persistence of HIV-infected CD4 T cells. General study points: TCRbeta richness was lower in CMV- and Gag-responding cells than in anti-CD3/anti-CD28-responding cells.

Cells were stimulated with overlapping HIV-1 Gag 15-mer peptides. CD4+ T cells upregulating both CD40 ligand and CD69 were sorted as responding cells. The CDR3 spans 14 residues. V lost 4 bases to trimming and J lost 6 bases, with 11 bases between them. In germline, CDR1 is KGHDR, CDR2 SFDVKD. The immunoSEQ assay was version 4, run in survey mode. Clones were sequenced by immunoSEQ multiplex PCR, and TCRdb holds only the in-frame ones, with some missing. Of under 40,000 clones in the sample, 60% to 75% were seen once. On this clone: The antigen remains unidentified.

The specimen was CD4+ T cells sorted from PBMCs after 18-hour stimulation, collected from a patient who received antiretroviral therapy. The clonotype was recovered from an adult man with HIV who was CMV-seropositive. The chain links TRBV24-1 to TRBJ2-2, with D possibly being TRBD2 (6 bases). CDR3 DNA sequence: TGTGCCACCAGTGACGTCGGGACTCCCGGGGAGCTGTTTTTT. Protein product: CATSDVGTPGELFF.